This TCR beta chain originates from a study of T cell responses to AZD1222 COVID-19 vaccine. The study's findings and limits: In the spike-specific TCR repertoire, nearly half reportedly target unmutated variant regions. Researchers report vaccine-associated CD4 TCRs spanning spike, with dominance at 160-218 and 743-854. Repertoire samples came only from after the peak T cell response.

V was shortened by 8 bases and J by 0 bases, with 7 bases between the two germline ends. The CDR3 is 13 residues long. Assay: immunoSEQ multiplex PCR; the TCRdb copy retains only in-frame clones and omits some. The table records 150,000 to 200,000 clones, 90% of them present only once. This clone showed up just a few times. Its specificity is unknown. Second-dose schedules of about 4 or about 12 weeks were combined. This receptor was obtained from an adult who received the AZD1222 COVID-19 vaccine. The sequencing used peripheral blood, collected 28 days after the second AZD1222 dose. This chain links TRBV12-3 or TRBV12-4 with TRBJ1-4, with unresolved D. CDR3 coding DNA: TGTGCCAGCCTAACAACAACTAATGAAAAACTGTTTTTT. The encoded protein is CASLTTTNEKLFF.